This paragraph covers one T cell receptor (beta chain) sequence. Primed by a sample-barcoded 5' primer and a J-beta primer mix, a second PCR proceeded for about 7 to 11 cycles. Every sample gave at least 2.5 million paired-end reads containing CDR3. MiXCR, run by TCRdb on the 5' RACE reads, gives a single entry per CDR3 protein. The sample lists about 730,000 distinct CDR3 sequences, roughly 44% seen once, with roughly 20% in the top ten. Trimming left V 9 bases short and J 5 bases short, with 17 bases between. The CDR3 loop spans 14 amino acids. Germline V gene sequence: CDR1 LGHNT, CDR2 FRNRAP. This sample is part of a study of blood T cells in healthy people across ages.

This sequence was found in a woman aged 55-69 years in good health. Sequenced: blood. The rearrangement uses TRBV12-5 and TRBJ2-1; no firm D call. The chain's CDR3 is CASLPGVGDNEQFF. CDR3 nucleotide sequence: TGTGCTAGCCTTCCGGGTGTGGGTGACAATGAGCAGTTCTTC.